This entry concerns a single T cell receptor beta chain. As yet, its antigen is unknown. Germline V CDR1 and CDR2: MNHEY, SVGEGT. V shed 6 bases, J shed 3 bases, and the junction held 8 bases outside the gene matches. The CDR3 runs to 14 residues. The entry originates in a study of T cell responses to AZD1222 COVID-19 vaccine. For the study at large: Second doses were pooled across both intervals (about 4 or about 12 weeks). Study-level results: After the peak T cell response, and only then, were repertoires sampled. The study reported that nearly half of spike-specific TCRs target unmutated variant regions. Spike-specific TCR breadth rose after two AZD1222 doses, and depth rose as well.

Repertoires were generated with immunoSEQ multiplex PCR, while TCRdb's copy carries only in-frame clones and drops some. The sample includes about 110,000 clones, 70% to 90% of them seen just once. The sequence came from an adult in good health. The V gene is TRBV6-2 or TRBV6-3, the J gene TRBJ2-7; TRBD1 matches at 7 bases. Source: peripheral blood, taken on day 0 of AZD1222 vaccination. This CDR3 reads CASSRDRELYEQYF. CDR3 coding DNA: TGTGCCAGCAGCCGAGACAGGGAACTCTACGAGCAGTACTTC.